What follows are 25 T cell receptor beta chains derived from one specimen sequenced in a study of T-cell reconstitution after alpha-beta-depleted transplantation in children. Preparing the TCRbeta library involved the use of unique molecular identifiers. MiXCR was run by TCRdb on the PCR reads, yielding one entry per CDR3 protein. The sample lists 700,000 or so distinct CDR3 sequences; approximately 14% were seen once. The specimen was PBMCs, collected before TCRalphabeta/CD19-depleted stem cell transplant. These receptors came from a girl aged 2 to 10 with congenital amegakaryocytic thrombocytopenia, due to receive a stem cell transplant.

This clonotype showed up just a few times. V is TRBV21-1 and J is TRBJ1-1; the table assigns TRBD1, which was not confirmed against the DNA. TRBV21-1 is designated a pseudogene. The CDR3 is 21 residues long. CDR3 loop: CASSKKTRQGANVNMNTEAFF. The CDR3 DNA follows: TGTGCCAGCAGCAAAAAAACCCGACAGGGGGCTAATGTAAACATGAACACTGAAGCTTTCTTT.

This clonotype showed up many times. The gene calls are TRBV5-1 and TRBJ2-7; D is ambiguous. Germline values: CDR1 SGHRS, CDR2 YFSETQ. The CDR3 covers 12 residues. V was trimmed by 4 bases and J by 3 bases, leaving 8 bases between them. CDR3 residues: CASSRDHYEQYF. The DNA for the CDR3 is TGCGCCAGCAGCCGCGATCACTACGAGCAGTACTTC.

This clonotype was detected only a few times. V gene TRBV10-3 combines with J gene TRBJ2-5; no firm D call. Germline V gene data show CDR1 as ENHRY and CDR2 as SYGVKD. The CDR3 spans 16 residues. The germline V and J ends were trimmed by 10 bases and 0 bases, with 21 bases remaining between them. The CDR3 DNA follows: TGTGCCACAGAATCCAGCCGGTCTAGAAACCAAGAGACCCAGTACTTC. Amino acids: CATESSRSRNQETQYF.

V gene TRBV5-6 combines with J gene TRBJ1-6; no clear D gene. The CDR3 sequence is 16 residues long. V was pared by 1 base and J by 5 bases, with 13 bases between. Germline V gene sequence: CDR1 SGHDT, CDR2 YYEEEE. The CDR3 sequence: CASSLSSTSDNSPLHF. DNA of the CDR3: TGTGCCAGCAGCTTGAGCTCAACGTCGGATAATTCACCCCTCCACTTT.

This clonotype occurred a few times. The V call is TRBV6-1, the J call TRBJ1-6, with D tentatively TRBD1 (6 bases). Germline CDR1 reads MNHNS; CDR2 reads SASEGT. The CDR3 runs to 14 residues. Trimming took 5 bases from V and 6 from J, leaving 11 bases between them. The CDR3 protein is CASSKRGGNSPLHF. The CDR3 nucleotides are TGTGCCAGCAGTAAAAGAGGGGGTAATTCACCCCTCCACTTT.

The rearrangement uses TRBV7-6 and TRBJ2-3; D is undetermined. Germline V gene sequence: CDR1 SGHVS, CDR2 FNYEAQ. CDR3 length: 15 amino acids. Trimming shortened V by 5 bases and J by 2 bases, and 14 bases separated the two germline ends. CDR3 in DNA: TGTGCCAGCAGCCCATATGAGGAGACCACAGATACGCAGTATTTT. Its protein product is CASSPYEETTDTQYF.

V is TRBV5-1 and J is TRBJ1-2; D is possibly TRBD1 (6 bases). Germline V gene data show CDR1 as SGHRS and CDR2 as YFSETQ. The V gene lost 0 bases and the J gene lost 8 bases, with 20 bases spanning the gap. There are 16 residues in the CDR3. The CDR3 is CASSLALTAGVYGYTF. The CDR3 DNA sequence: TGCGCCAGCAGCTTGGCCCTCACGGCAGGGGTGTACGGCTACACCTTC.

J is TRBJ2-1 and V is TRBV10-3; 8 bases map to TRBD1. CDR1 ENHRY and CDR2 SYGVKD come from the germline V gene. CDR3 length: 14 amino acids. Trimming took 6 bases from V and 5 from J; bases not matched to a gene: 6. CDR3 amino acids: CAISSGGADNEQFF. CDR3 coding DNA: TGTGCCATCAGCTCAGGGGGCGCGGACAATGAGCAGTTCTTC.

This clonotype has only a few counts. The chain has TRBV20-1 and TRBJ2-7, with D possibly being TRBD2 (6 bases). The ends were cut back, 3 bases at V and 1 base at J, with 16 bases in the middle. The CDR3 is made up of 15 amino acids. Looked up from germline, CDR1 is DFQATT and CDR2 is SNEGSKA (reference sequence). CDR3 amino acids: CSASPGLSGSYEQYF. CDR3 nucleotide sequence: TGCAGTGCTAGTCCCGGCCTTAGCGGATCCTACGAGCAGTACTTC.

The chain links TRBV20-1 to TRBJ2-3; TRBD1 or TRBD2 may be the D gene (5 bases each). Per the germline V gene, CDR1 is DFQATT and CDR2 is SNEGSKA (reference sequence). CDR3 length: 15 residues. Trimming shortened V by 6 bases and J by 4 bases, and 20 bases separated the two germline ends. The CDR3 region has the DNA TGCAGTGCCAGGGATGAGGGCCGGGTGGCAGATACGCAGTATTTT. Translation: CSARDEGRVADTQYF.

This clonotype was counted between two and nine times. The CDR3 sequence: CASSLWARKNIQYF. The CDR3 region has the DNA TGTGCCAGCAGTTTATGGGCCAGAAAAAACATTCAGTACTTC. V usage is TRBV12-3 or TRBV12-4 and J usage is TRBJ2-4; D not resolved. Trimming shortened V by 2 bases and J by 4 bases, and 9 bases separated the two germline ends. The CDR3 runs to 14 residues.

V and J are TRBV2 and TRBJ1-5, with D possibly matching TRBD1 (6 bases). The V end lost 5 bases, the J end lost 15 bases, and 20 bases lay between the germline ends. CDR1 and CDR2 from the germline V gene are SNHLY and FYNNEI. CDR3 length: 13 amino acids. CDR3 residues: CASSPTTGPNPHF. Here the CDR3 DNA reads TGTGCCAGCAGTCCTACGACAGGACCCAATCCGCATTTT.

This clonotype was observed a few times. CDR3 coding DNA: TGTGCCACAACTGACAGTTACACAGATACGCAGTATTTT. Amino acid sequence: CATTDSYTDTQYF. The V and J genes are TRBV28 and TRBJ2-3; TRBD1 might be the D (5 bases). CDR3 size: 13 residues. Germline CDR1 and CDR2: MDHEN and SYDVKM. Trimming left V 10 bases short and J 2 bases short, with 13 bases between. Based on the CDR3 plus reference TRBV28 and TRBJ2-3, the full variable domain is DVKVTQSSRYLVKRTGEKVFLECVQDMDHENMFWYRQDPGLGLRLIYFSYDVKMKEKGDIPEGYSVSREKKERFSLILESASTNQTSMYLCATTDSYTDTQYFGPGTRLTVL.

This clonotype was observed a few times. The DNA of the CDR3 is TGTGCCAGCAGTTCTCGGACAGTCGAAGAGACCCAGTACTTC. It specifies CASSSRTVEETQYF. The chain combines TRBV12-3 or TRBV12-4 with TRBJ2-5, with a possible D match to TRBD1 (6 bases). The germline V and J ends were trimmed by 4 bases and 3 bases, with 12 bases remaining between them. CDR3 size: 14 residues.

V is TRBV6-1 and J is TRBJ2-7; 9 bases are shared with TRBD1. V lost 5 bases and J lost 7; bases outside the gene matches: 12. The CDR3 runs to 15 residues. CDR1 and CDR2 (germline): MNHNS, SASEGT. The CDR3 DNA reads as TGTGCCAGCAGTAGGGACAGGGCGGCTTCGAGGGAGCAGTACTTC. Protein sequence: CASSRDRAASREQYF.

This clonotype was counted many times. The chain links TRBV28 to TRBJ1-1; possible D gene TRBD1, 5 bases. The CDR3 runs 13 residues. Germline CDR1 and CDR2: MDHEN and SYDVKM. V was clipped by 8 bases and J by 0 bases, with 10 bases between them. For the CDR3, the DNA is TGTGCCAGCCTGGACACCTTGAACACTGAAGCTTTCTTT. This codes for CASLDTLNTEAFF.

This clonotype was observed many times. This chain's CDR3 is CASSLGTTDTQYF. Written as DNA, the CDR3 is TGTGCCAGCAGCTTAGGTACCACAGATACGCAGTATTTT. The chain is built from TRBV7-9 and TRBJ2-3; no reliable D call. Germline values: CDR1 SEHNR, CDR2 FQNEAQ (reference sequence). This CDR3 region has 13 residues. V was trimmed by 1 base and J by 2 bases, leaving 4 bases between them.

This clonotype was observed at least ten times. The chain has TRBV29-1 and TRBJ2-3; TRBD1 matches at 8 bases. The ends lost 5 bases at V and 2 bases at J; junction bases unmatched: 3. This CDR3 spans 13 amino acids. Germline CDR1 and CDR2: SQVTM and ANQGSEA. CDR3 DNA sequence: TGCAGCGTTACAGGGGGAAACACAGATACGCAGTATTTT. Translated: CSVTGGNTDTQYF.

This clonotype has a count of ten or more. The rearrangement links TRBV24-1 to TRBJ2-1; 7 bases fit TRBD2. The CDR3 totals 14 residues. With 1 base clipped from V and 5 bases from J, the junction kept 1 base outside the gene matches. The V gene's germline CDR1 is KGHDR and CDR2 SFDVKD. The CDR3 DNA follows: TGTGCCACCAGTGATTTCCGGGGGGACAATGAGCAGTTCTTC. This sequence encodes CATSDFRGDNEQFF.

The V call is TRBV30, the J call TRBJ1-1; 8 bases match TRBD1. V dropped 3 bases and J dropped 0; count of bases not matched to a gene: 15. The V gene's germline CDR1 is GTSNPN and CDR2 SVGIG (reference sequence). The CDR3 is 18 residues long. The CDR3, as DNA: TGTGCCTGGAGCTCGACAGGGGCGAGCGTACTCGTGAACACTGAAGCTTTCTTT. Translated, it gives CAWSSTGASVLVNTEAFF.

The rearrangement joins TRBV12-3 or TRBV12-4 to TRBJ1-1; 9 bases align to TRBD1. The ends lost 8 bases at V and 5 bases at J; junction bases unmatched: 3. The CDR3 extends over 12 amino acids. The CDR3 nucleotides read TGTGCCAGCGGGACAGGGCGGACTGAAGCTTTCTTT. Translated, it gives CASGTGRTEAFF.

The table lists this clonotype with many counts. The gene calls are TRBV20-1 and TRBJ2-1; D could derive from TRBD1 or TRBD2 (5 bases each). CDR1 is DFQATT, CDR2 SNEGSKA, per germline (reference sequence). V was pared by 3 bases and J by 1 base, with 16 bases between. The CDR3 contains 16 residues. CDR3 in amino acids: CSARRGITISYNEQFF. The CDR3 coding sequence is TGCAGTGCTAGGAGGGGTATTACGATTTCCTACAATGAGCAGTTCTTC.

In this sample, this clonotype turned up many times. V usage is TRBV6-5 and J usage is TRBJ1-1, with D possibly matching TRBD1 (5 bases). The CDR3 is 14 amino acids. V lost 0 bases and J 1 base, leaving 6 bases between the germline ends. The germline V gene encodes CDR1 MNHEY and CDR2 SVGAGI. CDR3 sequence reads: CASSYSRGNTEAFF. DNA for the CDR3: TGTGCCAGCAGTTACTCAAGGGGGAACACTGAAGCTTTCTTT.

In its sample, this clonotype was seen a few times. This sequence joins TRBV20-1 and TRBJ2-6, with unresolved D. V was clipped by 0 bases and J by 2 bases, with 8 bases between them. CDR1 is DFQATT, CDR2 SNEGSKA, per germline (reference sequence). This CDR3 is built from 15 residues. The CDR3 region has the DNA TGCAGTGCTAGAGAGCCATGGGCTGGGGCCAACGTCCTGACTTTC. It codes for CSAREPWAGANVLTF.

At least ten counts were recorded for this clonotype. This sequence joins TRBV20-1 and TRBJ1-4, with 10 nucleotides matching TRBD1. This CDR3 spans 17 amino acids. CDR1 and CDR2 (germline): DFQATT, SNEGSKA (reference sequence). The CDR3 coding sequence is TGCCCCGCCGGGACAGGGGATCAGCCGACTTGGAATGAAAAACTGTTTTTT. Protein sequence: CPAGTGDQPTWNEKLFF.